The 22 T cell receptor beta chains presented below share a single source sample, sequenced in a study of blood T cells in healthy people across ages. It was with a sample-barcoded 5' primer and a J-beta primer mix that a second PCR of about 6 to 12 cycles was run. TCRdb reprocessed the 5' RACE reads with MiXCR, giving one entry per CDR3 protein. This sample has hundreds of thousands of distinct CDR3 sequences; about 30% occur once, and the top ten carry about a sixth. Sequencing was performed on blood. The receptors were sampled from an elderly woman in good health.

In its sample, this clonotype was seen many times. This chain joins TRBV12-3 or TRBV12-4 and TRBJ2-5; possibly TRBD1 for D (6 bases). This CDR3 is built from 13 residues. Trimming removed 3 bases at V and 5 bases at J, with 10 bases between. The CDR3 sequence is CASSLQGQETQYF. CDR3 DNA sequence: TGTGCCAGCAGTTTGCAGGGGCAGGAGACCCAGTACTTC.

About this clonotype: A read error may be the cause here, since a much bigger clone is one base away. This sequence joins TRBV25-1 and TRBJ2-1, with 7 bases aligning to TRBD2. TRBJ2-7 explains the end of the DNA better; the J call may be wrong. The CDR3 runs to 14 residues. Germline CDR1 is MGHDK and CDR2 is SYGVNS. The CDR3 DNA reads TGTGCCAGCTTATCGGGAGGCTCCTACAATGAGCAGTACTTC. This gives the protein CASLSGGSYNEQYF.

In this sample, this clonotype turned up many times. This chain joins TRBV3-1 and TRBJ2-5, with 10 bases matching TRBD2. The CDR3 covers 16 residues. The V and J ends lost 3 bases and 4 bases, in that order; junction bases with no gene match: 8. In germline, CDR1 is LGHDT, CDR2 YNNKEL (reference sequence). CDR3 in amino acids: CASSHVLAGAGETQYF. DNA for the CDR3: TGTGCCAGCAGCCACGTCCTAGCGGGGGCCGGAGAGACCCAGTACTTC.

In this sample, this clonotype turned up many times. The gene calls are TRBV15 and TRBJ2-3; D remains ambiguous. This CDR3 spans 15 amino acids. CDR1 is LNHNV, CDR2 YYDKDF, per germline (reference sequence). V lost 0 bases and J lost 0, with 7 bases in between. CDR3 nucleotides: TGTGCCACCAGCAGAGACTATTCTAGCACAGATACGCAGTATTTT. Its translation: CATSRDYSSTDTQYF.

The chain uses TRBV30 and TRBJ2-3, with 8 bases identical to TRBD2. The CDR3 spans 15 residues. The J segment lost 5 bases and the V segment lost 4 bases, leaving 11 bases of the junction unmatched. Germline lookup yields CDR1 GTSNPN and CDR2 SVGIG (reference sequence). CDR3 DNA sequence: TGTGCCTGGAACCTTGGAGCGGGGGCGGAAGATACGCAGTATTTT. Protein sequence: CAWNLGAGAEDTQYF.

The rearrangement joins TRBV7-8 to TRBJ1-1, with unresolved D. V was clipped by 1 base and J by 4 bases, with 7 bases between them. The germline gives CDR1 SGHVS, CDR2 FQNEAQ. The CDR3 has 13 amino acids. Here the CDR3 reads CASSLEVGTEAFF. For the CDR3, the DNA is TGTGCCAGCAGCTTAGAAGTAGGCACTGAAGCTTTCTTT.

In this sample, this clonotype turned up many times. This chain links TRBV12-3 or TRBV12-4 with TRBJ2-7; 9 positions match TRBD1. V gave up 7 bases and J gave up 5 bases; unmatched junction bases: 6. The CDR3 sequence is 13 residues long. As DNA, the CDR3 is TGTGCCAGCACCGGGACAGGGAAGCACGAGCAGTACTTC. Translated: CASTGTGKHEQYF.

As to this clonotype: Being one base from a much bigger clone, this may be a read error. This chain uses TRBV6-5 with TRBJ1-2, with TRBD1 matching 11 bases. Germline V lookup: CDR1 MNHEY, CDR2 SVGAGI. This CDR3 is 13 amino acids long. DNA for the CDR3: TGTGCCAGCACCAGGGACAGGGGGTATGGCCACACCTTC. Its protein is CASTRDRGYGHTF.

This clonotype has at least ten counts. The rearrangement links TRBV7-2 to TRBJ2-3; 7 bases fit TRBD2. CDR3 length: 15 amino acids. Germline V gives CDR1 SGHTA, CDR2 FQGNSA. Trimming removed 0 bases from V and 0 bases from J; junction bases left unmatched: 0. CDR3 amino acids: CASSLASGSTDTQYF. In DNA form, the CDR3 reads TGTGCCAGCAGCTTAGCTAGCGGGAGCACAGATACGCAGTATTTT.

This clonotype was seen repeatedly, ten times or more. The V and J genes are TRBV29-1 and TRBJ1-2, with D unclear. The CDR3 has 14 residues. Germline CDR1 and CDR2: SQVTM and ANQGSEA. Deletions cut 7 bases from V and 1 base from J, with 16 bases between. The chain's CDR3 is CSAGEDLRNYGYTF. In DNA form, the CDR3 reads TGCAGCGCCGGGGAGGACTTGCGTAACTATGGCTACACCTTC.

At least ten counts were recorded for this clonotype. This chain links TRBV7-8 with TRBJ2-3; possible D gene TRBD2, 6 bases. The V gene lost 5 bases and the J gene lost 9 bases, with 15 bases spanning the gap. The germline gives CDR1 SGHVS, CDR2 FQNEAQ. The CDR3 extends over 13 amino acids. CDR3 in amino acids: CASSPTAGITQYF. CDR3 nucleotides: TGTGCCAGCAGCCCAACGGCGGGGATAACGCAGTATTTT.

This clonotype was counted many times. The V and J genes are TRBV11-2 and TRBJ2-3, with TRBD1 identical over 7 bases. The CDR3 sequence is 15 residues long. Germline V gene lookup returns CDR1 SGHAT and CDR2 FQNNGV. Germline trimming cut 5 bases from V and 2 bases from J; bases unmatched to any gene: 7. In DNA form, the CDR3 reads TGTGCCAGCAGCCAGGGGACAGTAGACACAGATACGCAGTATTTT. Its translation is CASSQGTVDTDTQYF.

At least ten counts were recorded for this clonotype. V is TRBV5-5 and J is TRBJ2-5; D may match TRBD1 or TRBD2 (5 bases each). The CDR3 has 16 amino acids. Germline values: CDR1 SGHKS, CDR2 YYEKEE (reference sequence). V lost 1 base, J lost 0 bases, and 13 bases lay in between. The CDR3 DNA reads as TGTGCCAGCAGCTTGTTGGGGGTCACGTACCAAGAGACCCAGTACTTC. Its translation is CASSLLGVTYQETQYF.

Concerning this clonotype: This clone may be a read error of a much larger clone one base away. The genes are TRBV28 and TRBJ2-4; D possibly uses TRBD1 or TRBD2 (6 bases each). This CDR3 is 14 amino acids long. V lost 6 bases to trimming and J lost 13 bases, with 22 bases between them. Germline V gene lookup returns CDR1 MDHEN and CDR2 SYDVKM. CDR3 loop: CASRVNQGNREQYF. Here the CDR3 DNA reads TGTGCCAGCAGGGTAAACCAGGGGAATCGGGAGCAGTACTTC.

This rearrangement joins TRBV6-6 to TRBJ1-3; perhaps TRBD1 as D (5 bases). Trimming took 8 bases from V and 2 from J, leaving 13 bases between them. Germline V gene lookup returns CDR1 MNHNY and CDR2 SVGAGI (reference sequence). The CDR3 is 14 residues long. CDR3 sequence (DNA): TGTGCCAGCGGGGCAGGTTCCACTGGAAACACCATATATTTT. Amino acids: CASGAGSTGNTIYF.

This CDR3 is CASSLGGDREAFF. The DNA for the CDR3 is TGCGCCAGCAGCTTGGGGGGTGACAGGGAAGCTTTCTTT. The chain employs TRBV5-1 and TRBJ1-1, with TRBD1 as a possible D gene (6 bases). Per germline, CDR1 SGHRS and CDR2 YFSETQ. There are 13 residues in the CDR3. V lost 0 bases and J 8 bases, leaving 11 bases between the germline ends.

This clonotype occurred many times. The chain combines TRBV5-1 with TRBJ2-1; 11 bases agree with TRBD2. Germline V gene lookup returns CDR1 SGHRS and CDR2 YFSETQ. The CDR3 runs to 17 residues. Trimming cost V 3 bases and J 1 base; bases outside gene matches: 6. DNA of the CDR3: TGCGCCAGCAGCTCGGGACTAGCGGTCAGGTCCTACAATGAGCAGTTCTTC. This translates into CASSSGLAVRSYNEQFF.

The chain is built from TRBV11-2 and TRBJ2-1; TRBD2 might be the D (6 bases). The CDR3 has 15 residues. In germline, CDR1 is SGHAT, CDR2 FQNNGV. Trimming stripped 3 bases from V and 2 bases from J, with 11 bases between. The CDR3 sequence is CASSFGGKAYNEQFF. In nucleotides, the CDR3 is TGTGCCAGCAGCTTCGGCGGGAAGGCCTACAATGAGCAGTTCTTC.

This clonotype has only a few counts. CDR3 DNA: TGTGCCAGCAGGTTTAGGGTTTGGGATGGCTACACCTTC. It yields the protein CASRFRVWDGYTF. This chain links TRBV5-6 with TRBJ1-2; D is unclear. Germline-derived CDR1 and CDR2 are SGHDT and YYEEEE. The CDR3 loop spans 13 amino acids. V lost 5 bases and J lost 6, with 14 bases in between.

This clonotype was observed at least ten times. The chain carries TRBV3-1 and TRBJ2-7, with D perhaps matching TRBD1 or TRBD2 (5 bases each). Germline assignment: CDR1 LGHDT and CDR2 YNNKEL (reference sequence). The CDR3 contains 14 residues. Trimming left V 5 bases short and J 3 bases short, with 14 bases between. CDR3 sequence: CASSSPGGGYEQYF. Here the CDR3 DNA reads TGTGCCAGCAGCTCCCCGGGTGGGGGCTACGAGCAGTACTTC.

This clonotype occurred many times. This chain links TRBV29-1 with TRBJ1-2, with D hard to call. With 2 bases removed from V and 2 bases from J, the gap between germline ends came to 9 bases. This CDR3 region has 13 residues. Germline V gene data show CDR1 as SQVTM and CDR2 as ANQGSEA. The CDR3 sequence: CSVELAGNYGYTF. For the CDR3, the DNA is TGCAGCGTTGAATTAGCCGGCAACTATGGCTACACCTTC.

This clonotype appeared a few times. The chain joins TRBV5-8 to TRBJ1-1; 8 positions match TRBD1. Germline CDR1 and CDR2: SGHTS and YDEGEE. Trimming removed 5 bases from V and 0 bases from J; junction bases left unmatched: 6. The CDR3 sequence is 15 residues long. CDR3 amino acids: CASSRGQGMNTEAFF. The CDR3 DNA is TGTGCCAGCAGTCGAGGACAGGGAATGAACACTGAAGCTTTCTTT.